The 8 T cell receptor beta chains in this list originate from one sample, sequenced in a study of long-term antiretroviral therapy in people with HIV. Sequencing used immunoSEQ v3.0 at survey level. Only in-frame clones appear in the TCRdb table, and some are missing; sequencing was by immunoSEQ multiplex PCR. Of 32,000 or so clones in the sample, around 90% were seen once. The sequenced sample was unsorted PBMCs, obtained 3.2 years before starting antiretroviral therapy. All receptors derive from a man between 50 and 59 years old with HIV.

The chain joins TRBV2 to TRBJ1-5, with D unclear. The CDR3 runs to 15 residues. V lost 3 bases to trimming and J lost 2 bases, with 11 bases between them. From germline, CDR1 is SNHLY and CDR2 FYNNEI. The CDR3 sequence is CASSDMFGGNQPQHF. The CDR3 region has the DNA TGTGCCAGCAGTGACATGTTCGGGGGCAATCAGCCCCAGCATTTT. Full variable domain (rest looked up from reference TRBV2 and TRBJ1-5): EPEVTQTPSHQVTQMGQEVILRCVPISNHLYFYWYRQILGQKVEFLVSFYNNEISEKSEIFDDQFSVERPDGSNFTLKIRSTKLEDSAMYFCASSDMFGGNQPQHFGDGTRLSIL.

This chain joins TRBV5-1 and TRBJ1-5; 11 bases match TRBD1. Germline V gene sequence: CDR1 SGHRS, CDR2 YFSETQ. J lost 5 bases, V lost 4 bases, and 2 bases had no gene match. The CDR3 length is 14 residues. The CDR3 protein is CASSGGQGDQPQHF. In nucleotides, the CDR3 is TGCGCCAGCAGCGGGGGACAGGGGGATCAGCCCCAGCATTTT.

The CDR3 region has the DNA TGCGCCAGCAGGGAGATATACAATGAGCAGTTCTTC. This gives the protein CASREIYNEQFF. The chain recombines TRBV5-1 with TRBJ2-1; no reliable D call. Trimming stripped 5 bases from V and 4 bases from J, with 7 bases between. Germline lookup yields CDR1 SGHRS and CDR2 YFSETQ. CDR3 length: 12 residues.

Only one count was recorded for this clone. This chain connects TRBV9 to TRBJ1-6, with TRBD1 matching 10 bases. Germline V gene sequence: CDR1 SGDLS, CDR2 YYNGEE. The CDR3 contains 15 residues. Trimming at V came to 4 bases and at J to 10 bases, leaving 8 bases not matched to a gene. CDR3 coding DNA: TGTGCCAGCAGCTTTGACGGGACAGGGGAATCACCCCTCCACTTT. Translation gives CASSFDGTGESPLHF.

The CDR3 is CASSWAGTTYEQYF. The DNA for the CDR3 is TGTGCCAGCTCTTGGGCGGGGACTACATACGAGCAGTACTTC. The chain uses TRBV7-2 and TRBJ2-7; 7 bases fit TRBD2. J gave up 4 bases and V 8 bases, and 11 bases lay outside the gene matches. Per germline, CDR1 SGHTA and CDR2 FQGNSA. This CDR3 has 14 residues.

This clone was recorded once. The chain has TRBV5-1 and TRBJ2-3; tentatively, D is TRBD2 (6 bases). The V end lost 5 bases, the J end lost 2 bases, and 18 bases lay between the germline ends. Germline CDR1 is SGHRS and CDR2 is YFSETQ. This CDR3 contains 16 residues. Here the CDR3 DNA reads TGCGCCAGCAGGAGGCAGGTTGCGGGGCCCACAGATACGCAGTATTTT. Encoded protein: CASRRQVAGPTDTQYF.

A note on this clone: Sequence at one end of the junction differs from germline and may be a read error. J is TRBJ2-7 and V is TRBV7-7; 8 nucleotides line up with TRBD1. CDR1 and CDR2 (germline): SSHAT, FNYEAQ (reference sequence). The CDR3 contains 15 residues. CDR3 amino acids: CASSWSGTGTYEQYF. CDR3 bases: TGTGCTAGCAGCTGGTCCGGGACAGGCACCTACGAGCAGTACTTC.

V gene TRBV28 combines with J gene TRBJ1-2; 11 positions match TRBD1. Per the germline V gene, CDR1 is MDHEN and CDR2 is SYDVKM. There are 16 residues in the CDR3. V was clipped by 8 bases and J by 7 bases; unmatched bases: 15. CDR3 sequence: CASFQWTGGAKVGYTF. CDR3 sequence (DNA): TGTGCCAGCTTCCAATGGACAGGGGGCGCCAAGGTTGGCTACACCTTC.